Detailed here is one T cell receptor (beta chain). This clonotype has just a few counts. There is no known antigen for this receptor. No much larger clonotype is one base removed from it; base qualities were not supplied. Genomic DNA was used as template for profiling of TCR beta VDJ combinations and CDR3 sequences. TCR repertoire sequencing was run on an Illumina HiSeq 2000. The original pipeline was this. TRBV/TRBJ rearrangement plots, CDR3 size and DJ length profiles, and Simpson's diversity index were used to assess repertoires. The most abundant DNA sequence in the deep sequencing data was taken as the immunodominant clone. CDR3 amino acid sequences were screened for sharing across subjects and compared with published repertoires and the VDJdb database. Clones were called with MiXCR by TCRdb after fastp trimmed the public reads at Q25, and only in-frame beta chains were retained. CDR3 protein duplicates are merged, each entry listing the most common genes and DNA. V and J calls and clone size were set by TCRdb, not the authors. The sample table holds about 190,000 distinct CDR3 sequences, of which roughly half were seen once. Of the sample, around a sixth falls within the top ten clones.

The study deep-sequenced TCR repertoires of sorted CD4+ and CD8+ blood T cells from severe aplastic anemia patients and healthy subjects. Ficoll-Paque density gradient centrifugation was used to isolate peripheral blood mononuclear cells. Before DNA extraction, CD4+ and CD8+ T cells were sorted by FACS or by magnetic beads. The CDR3 measures 19 amino acids from cysteine to phenylalanine. The kept DNA is CDR3 alone, 57 bases in frame from the first base. From a lookup of the germline V gene (reference sequence), CDR1 and CDR2 are LGHDT and YNNKEL. V ends up 7 bases short and J 7 bases short, with an unmatched junction base count of 25. The entry originates in a study of CD8+CD57+ T cells in acquired aplastic anemia (dated by TCRdb to the late 2010s). Broadly, across the study: DNA extracted from sorted CD4+ and CD8+ cells had a mean of roughly 3.4 ug, with a range of roughly 0.2 to 30 ug. Mean read counts for healthy donor samples were approximately 10 million for CD4+ cells and around 11 million for CD8+ cells. Study-level results and caveats: Some 30 CD8+ CDR3 sequences were found to be shared between patients and controls, but these sequences appeared to be highly expressed in patients and within the immunodominant clones of the patients. Patients and healthy controls showed no significant difference in CD8+ Simpson's diversity (P=0.060).

The sample consisted of sorted CD4+, CD8+, or CD8+CD57+ T cells (not recorded which) from PBMCs. The receptor was isolated from a human donor in good health, serving as a control. The V and J genes are TRBV3-1 and TRBJ1-2, with TRBD1 identical over 9 junction bases. CDR3 loop: CASTIKNEYAGGQGTGYTF. The sequenced DNA is TGTGCCAGCACAATCAAAAATGAGTATGCCGGGGGACAGGGTACTGGCTACACCTTC.